This is a list of T cell receptor beta chains from one sample in a study of blood T cell repertoires in COVID-19. Produced via immunoSEQ multiplex PCR; TCRdb's table is partial and in-frame only. The sample consists of 390,000 or so clones, 80% to 90% of them appearing once. Material for sequencing was PBMCs or T cells enriched from blood (not recorded which). These receptors were collected from a man between 18 and 29 years old who had recovered from COVID-19. CDR3s include the opening cysteine and the closing phenylalanine or tryptophan. D genes are given only for firm matches. Size is omitted from some rows. Given values are once, few, many or a class for expanded clones.

size	V	J	D	CDR3	DNA
NA	TRBV6-1	TRBJ2-6	TRBD1	CASSEWDSYSGANVLTF	TGTGCCAGCAGTGAATGGGACAGCTACTCTGGGGCCAACGTCCTGACTTTC
NA	TRBV18	TRBJ2-3	TRBD1	CASSPQGADTQYF	TGTGCCAGCTCACCTCAGGGGGCAGATACGCAGTATTTT
NA	TRBV13	TRBJ2-7	TRBD2	CASSKQGTSGGYEQYF	TGTGCCAGCAGCAAACAAGGGACTAGTGGTGGTTACGAGCAGTACTTC
NA	TRBV5-1	TRBJ1-1	NA	CASSKRQSGTEAFF	TGCGCCAGCAGCAAGCGTCAATCGGGGACTGAAGCTTTCTTT
NA	TRBV18	TRBJ1-1	TRBD1	CASSQLQGGTEAFF	TGTGCCAGCTCACAACTACAGGGGGGGACTGAAGCTTTCTTT
once	TRBV7-6	TRBJ2-4	NA	CASSLEAGEEVQYF	TGTGCCAGCAGCTTAGAGGCAGGGGAAGAGGTTCAGTACTTC
NA	TRBV7-6	TRBJ2-1	TRBD2	CASSPSGRMNNEQFF	TGTGCCAGCAGTCCTAGCGGGAGGATGAACAATGAGCAGTTCTTC
NA	TRBV18	TRBJ1-1	TRBD1	CASSPTQGAAEAFF	TGTGCCAGCTCACCGACTCAGGGGGCCGCTGAAGCTTTCTTT
NA	TRBV19	TRBJ1-5	NA	CASRSWRSNQPQHF	TGTGCCAGTAGATCCTGGAGGAGCAATCAGCCCCAGCATTTT
NA	TRBV7-3	TRBJ2-2	NA	CASSLEGDTGELFF	TGTGCCAGCAGCTTAGAGGGGGACACCGGGGAGCTGTTTTTT